Shown below are 4 T cell receptor beta chains from a single sample sequenced in a study of cytomegalovirus exposure and HLA in healthy donors. The primer mix had 60 Vbeta and 13 Jbeta primers. TCRdb keeps only in-frame clones here, not all; method: immunoSEQ multiplex PCR. The profile shows around 94,000 clones, around four fifths of them singletons. What was sequenced was PBMCs. Source of these receptors: a woman aged 35 to 49 in good health and CMV-seronegative.

V is TRBV23-1 and J is TRBJ1-4; D is ambiguous. TRBV23-1 is identified as an open reading frame with a role that is uncertain. V dropped 6 bases and J dropped 4 bases, with 12 bases sitting between them. The CDR3 runs 14 residues. The DNA for the CDR3 is TGCGCCAGCAGATCACCGCGGGGTAATGAAAAACTGTTTTTT. Encoded protein: CASRSPRGNEKLFF.

A few counts support this clone. The rearrangement joins TRBV6-5 to TRBJ1-4, with D unclear. The ends were cut back, 0 bases at V and 5 bases at J, with 13 bases in the middle. Germline V gene data show CDR1 as MNHEY and CDR2 as SVGAGI. The CDR3 spans 16 residues. The CDR3 reads CASSYSPTRKNEKLFF. In nucleotides, the CDR3 is TGTGCCAGCAGTTACTCCCCCACGAGGAAGAATGAAAAACTGTTTTTT.

This chain connects TRBV29-1 to TRBJ2-6, with 7 bases fitting TRBD2. Germline lookup yields CDR1 SQVTM and CDR2 ANQGSEA. CDR3 length: 16 amino acids. Losses at the gene ends were 6 bases for V and 0 bases for J; bases not matched to a gene: 8. DNA of the CDR3: TGCAGCGTCTTTCTGGGGGGGAACTCTGGGGCCAACGTCCTGACTTTC. Translation gives CSVFLGGNSGANVLTF.

V gene TRBV27 combines with J gene TRBJ1-5, with 9 bases lining up with TRBD1. The CDR3 runs to 16 residues. V shed 7 bases and J 3 bases; nucleotides not matched to a gene: 10. Germline V gives CDR1 MNHEY, CDR2 SMNVEV (reference sequence). The CDR3 spells CASTPPGTGYNQPQHF. CDR3 DNA: TGTGCCAGCACCCCCCCCGGGACAGGGTACAATCAGCCCCAGCATTTT.